The entry below gives a single T cell receptor (beta chain) sequence along with its context. These data are taken from a study of T cell changes during pregnancy in multiple sclerosis. Trimming took off 5 bases at V and 5 bases at J, with 15 bases between the two ends. Germline values: CDR1 LNHDA, CDR2 SQIVND (reference sequence). This CDR3 is 14 amino acids long. Sequenced by immunoSEQ multiplex PCR; TCRdb stores in-frame clones only, minus some. The data contain some 90,000 clones, more than 85% of them singletons. The TCR was taken from a female donor with multiple sclerosis, enrolled in a pregnancy study. The V call is TRBV19, the J call TRBJ1-1; TRBD1 is a possible D gene (5 bases). Here the sequenced sample was peripheral blood, taken in the first trimester of pregnancy. The CDR3 protein is CASSAILRETEAFF. DNA for the CDR3: TGTGCCAGTAGTGCTATACTCAGGGAAACTGAAGCTTTCTTT.